The following is a T cell receptor (beta chain) sequence with its context. This clone was recorded only once. Its antigen is not yet known. Per-base quality was not reported, and no clone a single base away is much larger than it. Sequences MNHEY (CDR1) and SVGAGI (CDR2) are obtained from the germline V gene. V loses 7 bases at its end and J loses 1 base; junction bases beyond the gene matches: 6. The CDR3, cysteine through phenylalanine, is 14 amino acids long. This entry keeps only the CDR3 DNA: 42 bases, framed from base 1. The immunoSEQ Assay, a bias-controlled multiplex PCR, was used to amplify TCRbeta CDR3 regions from genomic DNA. The authors processed their data as follows. Within the assay, amplification of reference gene primers was used to estimate how many nucleated cells each sample contained. To quantify the absolute abundance of each unique TCRbeta CDR3 rearrangement, sequence reads were collapsed and filtered. Productive Simpson clonality was computed per sample as the square root of Simpson's diversity index over productive rearrangements. TCRdb holds this immuneACCESS table with in-frame rearrangements only. Some clones are missing; in checked studies, unresolved V genes explain under half, and the rest has no known cause. V and J calls and clone size are those listed in that table; D and trimming were worked out from the DNA. The sample yields approximately 270,000 clones; more than 85% were counted once. The ten biggest clones cover around 2.8% of the sample.

In the prospective study, participants were roughly 18 to 95 years old, resided in 25 or so geographic areas of the United States, and were enrolled through a virtual design. To assign participants to cohorts, the prospective study relied on clinical history that participants themselves reported in a screening survey and a study questionnaire. Exposed participants had been in contact, within 2 weeks of entering the study, with a person who had a PCR-confirmed or clinician-diagnosed case of COVID-19. Each participant in the prospective study had whole blood, serum and a nasopharyngeal or oropharyngeal swab collected by mobile phlebotomists. Additional blood draws and questionnaires over an approximately two-month period could optionally be provided by prospective study participants. Before DNA extraction, prospective study blood samples were shipped either frozen or at room temperature. This sample was included in a study of blood T cell repertoires in COVID-19 (dated by TCRdb to 2020 to 2021). Concerning the study at large: Collaborator samples came from the United States, Italy and Spain and covered acute and convalescent phases of COVID-19. The prospective study material was composed of cDNA or gDNA derived from T cells, B-cell-depleted T cells, or PBMCs. The dataset comprised deeply sampled blood TCRbeta repertoires from subjects exposed to, actively infected with, or recovered from COVID-19. A freely available public database, intended as a resource for researchers studying the immune response to SARS-CoV-2, is where the repertoires were released. Samples were obtained from the ongoing ImmuneRACE study (first 160 participants) and from 1,000 to 1,500 subjects provided by 6 global collaborators. The sample metadata nearly always contained a de-identified subject ID, COVID-19 status, age in years and sex. Where HLA class I and class II types were available, the types were taken from metadata supplied by the sample provider, not from assay-based typing. The research as a whole found: The amount of clinical and demographic metadata varied by source and participant and was provided uncurated.

The sequencing input was PBMCs or T cells enriched from blood (not recorded which). The chain links TRBV6-5 with TRBJ1-1; TRBD1 aligns with 7 central bases. This TCR was recovered from a man aged 35 to 55 who had been exposed to COVID-19. In nucleotides, the sequence is TGTGCCAGCACCAAGGGGGCGCCGAACACTGAAGCTTTCTTT. Translation gives CASTKGAPNTEAFF.